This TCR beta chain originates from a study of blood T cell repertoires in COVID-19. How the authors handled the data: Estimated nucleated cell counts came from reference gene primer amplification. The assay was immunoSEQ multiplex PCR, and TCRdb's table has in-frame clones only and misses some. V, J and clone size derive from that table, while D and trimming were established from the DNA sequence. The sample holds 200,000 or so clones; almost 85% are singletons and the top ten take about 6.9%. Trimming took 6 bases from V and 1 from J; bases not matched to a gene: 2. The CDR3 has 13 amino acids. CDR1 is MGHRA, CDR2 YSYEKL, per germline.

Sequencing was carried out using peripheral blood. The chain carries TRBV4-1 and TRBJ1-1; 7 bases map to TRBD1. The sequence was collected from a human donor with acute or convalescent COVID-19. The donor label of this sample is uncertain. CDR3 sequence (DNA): TGCGCCAGCAGTGACAGGGAGAACACTGAAGCTTTCTTT. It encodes CASSDRENTEAFF.